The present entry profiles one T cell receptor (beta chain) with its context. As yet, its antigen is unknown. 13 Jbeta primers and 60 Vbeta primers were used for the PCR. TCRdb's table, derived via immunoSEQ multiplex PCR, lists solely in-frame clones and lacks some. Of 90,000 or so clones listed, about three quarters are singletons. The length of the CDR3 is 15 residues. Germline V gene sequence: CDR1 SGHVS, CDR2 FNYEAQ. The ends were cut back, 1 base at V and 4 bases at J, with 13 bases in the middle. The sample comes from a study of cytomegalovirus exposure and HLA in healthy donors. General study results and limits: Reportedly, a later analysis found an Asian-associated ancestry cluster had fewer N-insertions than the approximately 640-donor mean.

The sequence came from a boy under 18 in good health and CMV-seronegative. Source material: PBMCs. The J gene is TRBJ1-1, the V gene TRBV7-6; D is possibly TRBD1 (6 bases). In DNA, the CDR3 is TGTGCCAGCAGCTTAGGCCCCGTAGGGGGCACTGAAGCTTTCTTT. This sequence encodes CASSLGPVGGTEAFF.